These 8 T cell receptor beta chains share one sample of origin, sequenced in a study of T cells in Graves' hyperthyroidism and ophthalmopathy. The CDR3 regions of TCR beta were amplified from RNA transcripts. The study used the HTBI primer set for a first-round RT-PCR of the TCR CDR3. TCRdb re-analysed the multiplex PCR reads in MiXCR, keeping a single row per CDR3 protein. The sample consists of under 350,000 distinct CDR3 sequences, 15% to 20% of them appearing once. Source material: blood. Source of these receptors: a woman aged 50 to 60 with Graves' hyperthyroidism.

This rearrangement joins TRBV27 to TRBJ1-2; D ambiguous. The CDR3 spans 13 residues. V was clipped by 3 bases and J by 1 base, with 6 bases between them. Germline lookup yields CDR1 MNHEY and CDR2 SMNVEV (reference sequence). The CDR3 is CASSFAHNYGYTF. CDR3 in DNA: TGTGCCAGCAGTTTTGCCCATAACTATGGCTACACCTTC.

This clonotype has a handful of counts. The genes are TRBV6-1 and TRBJ2-7, with D perhaps assigned TRBD1 or TRBD2 (6 bases each). Per germline, CDR1 MNHNS and CDR2 SASEGT. The CDR3 runs to 14 residues. V dropped 4 bases and J dropped 2 bases, with 12 bases sitting between them. CDR3 residues: CASSAPGAPYEQYV. CDR3 nucleotides: TGTGCCAGCAGTGCACCGGGGGCTCCCTACGAGCAGTACGTC.

This clonotype was counted a few times. The chain combines TRBV3-1 with TRBJ2-5, with a possible D match to TRBD2 (6 bases). V was pared by 6 bases and J by 5 bases, with 22 bases between. CDR3 size: 16 residues. Germline values: CDR1 LGHDT, CDR2 YNNKEL (reference sequence). CDR3 loop: CASSLIGASVSETQYF. The CDR3 DNA reads as TGTGCCAGCAGTCTGATAGGGGCTAGCGTTTCGGAGACCCAGTACTTC.

The genes are TRBV7-9 and TRBJ2-2; D not resolved. Germline V gene lookup returns CDR1 SEHNR and CDR2 FQNEAQ (reference sequence). V shed 5 bases and J shed 3 bases, with 7 bases lying between them. CDR3 length: 13 amino acids. The CDR3 DNA reads as TGTGCCAGCAGCGTAACAGACACCGGGGAGCTGTTTTTT. As protein: CASSVTDTGELFF.

This clonotype has a count of ten or more. The chain combines TRBV6-1 with TRBJ2-5, with D perhaps being TRBD1 or TRBD2 (5 bases each). Trimming cost V 2 bases and J 0 bases, with 10 bases left between them. Germline V gene lookup returns CDR1 MNHNS and CDR2 SASEGT. There are 15 residues in the CDR3. Here the CDR3 DNA reads TGTGCCAGCAGTGAATTCAGGGAGTACCAAGAGACCCAGTACTTC. Translating gives CASSEFREYQETQYF.

V usage is TRBV7-9 and J usage is TRBJ2-2; D call uncertain. The CDR3 contains 16 residues. The germline CDR1 and CDR2 sequences are SEHNR and FQNEAQ (reference sequence). V was pared by 3 bases and J by 4 bases, with 15 bases between. CDR3 in DNA: TGTGCCAGCAGCTTTAAGGTGGGCCAGACCACCGGGGAGCTGTTTTTT. Residues: CASSFKVGQTTGELFF.

The chain uses TRBV2 and TRBJ2-5; D possibly matches TRBD1 or TRBD2 (6 bases each). Germline CDR1 reads SNHLY; CDR2 reads FYNNEI. The V end was cut by 7 bases, the J end by 1 base, with 13 bases between. The CDR3 spans 14 residues. CDR3 residues: CASNPEGVQETQYF. The CDR3 coding sequence is TGTGCCAGCAACCCGGAGGGGGTCCAAGAGACCCAGTACTTC.

V gene TRBV7-8 combines with J gene TRBJ2-1, with 8 bases matching TRBD2. V gave up 8 bases and J gave up 2 bases; unmatched junction bases: 5. The germline V gene has CDR1 SGHVS and CDR2 FQNEAQ. The CDR3 runs to 14 residues. As DNA, the CDR3 is TGTGCCAGCGGGAGCGGGAGCCCCTACAATGAGCAGTTCTTC. Its translation: CASGSGSPYNEQFF.